The rows below give T cell receptor beta chains drawn from one sample of a study of blood T cells in healthy people across ages. TCRdb reanalysed the 5' RACE reads using MiXCR and keeps one entry per CDR3 protein. The sample has some 1.5 million distinct CDR3 sequences, about 28% seen once; the top ten hold over 7%. Sequencing used blood. The source of these receptors is a woman younger than 45 in good health. The CDR3 runs from the conserved cysteine through the conserved F or W. The D gene is left open where the match is weak. Part of the rows lack a size; the others show once, few, many or a class for expanded clones.

v_gene	j_gene	d_gene	abundance	CDR3nt	CDR3aa
TRBV5-1	TRBJ2-2	TRBD2	NA	TGCGCCAGCAGGGGACTAGATGATCTCGGGGAGCTGTTTTTT	CASRGLDDLGELFF
TRBV5-5	TRBJ1-2	TRBD1	few	TGTGCCAGCAGCCTCGGACAGGGGTGGTCCTATGGCTACACCTTC	CASSLGQGWSYGYTF
TRBV4-1	TRBJ2-1	TRBD2	many	TGCGCCAGCAGCCAAGTGGTTTCCGGTGGGTTCCTCACTAGCGTCTACAATGAGCAGTTCTTC	CASSQVVSGGFLTSVYNEQFF
TRBV29-1	TRBJ2-6	TRBD2	many	TGCAGCGCGGGAGCGGGGGGATCAGGGGCCAACGTCCTGACTTTC	CSAGAGGSGANVLTF
TRBV7-9	TRBJ1-2	NA	few	TGTGCCAGCAGCTTCTACGAGGGCTACACCTTC	CASSFYEGYTF
TRBV20-1	TRBJ2-1	TRBD2	NA	TGCAGTGCGATCATCCCGGGACTACCCACTGAGCAGTTCTTC	CSAIIPGLPTEQFF
TRBV9	TRBJ2-3	NA	NA	TGTGCCAGCAGCGTAGGGAGGACGGACTACACAGATACGCAGTATTTT	CASSVGRTDYTDTQYF
TRBV5-6	TRBJ2-1	TRBD2	NA	TGTGCCAGCAGCTTGAAGACTAGCCCCTACAATGAGCAGTTCTTC	CASSLKTSPYNEQFF
TRBV20-1	TRBJ1-1	TRBD1	few	TGCAGTGCCGCCTCCGGACAGGAAAACACTGAAGCTTTCTTT	CSAASGQENTEAFF
TRBV5-1	TRBJ2-7	NA	few	TGCGCCAGCAGCGGGCCGGGACTTACGTTTTCCTACGAGCAGTACTTC	CASSGPGLTFSYEQYF
TRBV4-1	TRBJ1-5	NA	few	TGCGCCAGCAGCCAAGACCGCCGGGCTAATCAGCCCCAGCATTTT	CASSQDRRANQPQHF
TRBV20-1	TRBJ1-4	TRBD1	few	TGCAGTACCCCTAGGGGACAGACCCCTGAAAAACTGTTTTTT	CSTPRGQTPEKLFF
TRBV10-3	TRBJ2-5	TRBD1	few	TGTGCCATCAGTGAGGCGACAGGGGGCCAAGAGACCCAGTACTTC	CAISEATGGQETQYF
TRBV28	TRBJ1-4	TRBD1	NA	TGTGCCAGCAGTTTAAGAGGACAGGGCCGGGAAAAACTGTTTTTT	CASSLRGQGREKLFF
TRBV12-3/TRBV12-4	TRBJ2-7	TRBD1	few	TGTGCCAGCAGTCCTTCGGGACAGGGATCCTACGAGCAGTACTTC	CASSPSGQGSYEQYF
TRBV29-1	TRBJ2-3	NA	NA	TGCAGCACTCAAAGGGAGAGGGGCACAGATACGCAGTATTTT	CSTQRERGTDTQYF
TRBV5-1	TRBJ2-5	TRBD2	few	TGCGCCAGCAGCGGGGGACTAGCGGGGGGGCCAGGGGAGACCCAGTACTTC	CASSGGLAGGPGETQYF
TRBV6-5	TRBJ1-1	NA	NA	TGTGCCAGTCGCCCTTCGGGGGGAACTGAAGCTTTCTTT	CASRPSGGTEAFF
TRBV7-3	TRBJ2-3	TRBD2	NA	TGTGCCAGCAGCTGGGCGGGGGGGCAAGCAGATACGCAGTATTTT	CASSWAGGQADTQYF
TRBV11-2	TRBJ2-7	NA	NA	TGTGCCAGCAGCTGGGCATACTACGAGCAGTACTTC	CASSWAYYEQYF
TRBV24-1	TRBJ2-5	NA	NA	TGTGCCACCAGTGATCCAGAGGAGACCCAGTACTTC	CATSDPEETQYF
TRBV3-1	TRBJ1-1	TRBD1	few	TGTGCCAGCAGCTCATGGGACAGGGGGCGGACTGAAGCTTTCTTT	CASSSWDRGRTEAFF
TRBV6-2/TRBV6-3	TRBJ2-7	TRBD2	many	TGTGCCAGCAGTTATAAGTCGGCGGGAGGGGACTACGAGCAGTACTTC	CASSYKSAGGDYEQYF
TRBV24-1	TRBJ1-1	TRBD1	few	TGTGCCACCAGTGAAACAGGGGGCCGGGTGGACACTGAAGCTTTCTTT	CATSETGGRVDTEAFF
TRBV14	TRBJ2-7	TRBD2	NA	TGTGCCAGCAGCCCCATAGCGGGGGGTACCTACGAGCAGTACTTC	CASSPIAGGTYEQYF
TRBV11-2	TRBJ2-1	NA	NA	TGTGCCAGCCGGTCGGGGTTGTTCAATGAGCAGTTCTTC	CASRSGLFNEQFF